A selection of T cell receptor beta chains follows, all from one sample in a study of CD8+ T cells in alopecia areata. Data came from immunoSEQ multiplex PCR; TCRdb stores just in-frame clones and leaves some out. The sample includes approximately 170,000 clones, approximately 57% of them seen just once. This material consisted of CD4+ T cells sorted from blood, taken at week 24, from a patient treated with tofacitinib. All receptors come from a human donor with alopecia areata. CDR3s include the opening cysteine and the closing phenylalanine or tryptophan. D genes are given only for firm matches. The size of a clone is reported for some rows only, either as once, few or many, or as a class for expanded clones.

j_call clone_size d_call v_call cdr3_nt cdr3_aa
TRBJ1-4 NA NA TRBV19 TGTGCCAGTAGTTTGGGGCTGATTAATGAAAAACTGTTTTTT CASSLGLINEKLFF
TRBJ1-4 NA TRBD1 TRBV5-1 TGCGCCAGCCGACAGGGATTGAATGAAAAACTGTTTTTT CASRQGLNEKLFF
TRBJ2-2 NA TRBD1 TRBV4-1 TGCGCCAGCAGCCAAGCACAGGGGTTCACGAACACCGGGGAGCTGTTTTTT CASSQAQGFTNTGELFF
TRBJ2-2 few NA TRBV9 TGTGCCAGCAGCGTAGGGGGCGGCGGACTCTCCGGGGAGCTGTTTTTT CASSVGGGGLSGELFF
TRBJ2-7 NA NA TRBV6-5 TGTGCCAGCAGTTCGGTCTCGCAGGGTTACGAGCAGTACTTC CASSSVSQGYEQYF
TRBJ1-2 few NA TRBV18 TGTGCCAGCTCACCACTGCGCAGACAGGACTATGGCTACACCTTC CASSPLRRQDYGYTF
TRBJ2-5 NA NA TRBV5-6 TGTGCCAGCACTCCTGGGGGTGGAGGAGAGACCCAGTACTTC CASTPGGGGETQYF
TRBJ1-3 NA NA TRBV30 TGTGCCTGGGGAGGGACGGATCGAAACACCATATATTTT CAWGGTDRNTIYF
TRBJ1-2 NA NA TRBV30 TGTGCCTGGGTAGGCTATGGCTACACCTTC CAWVGYGYTF
TRBJ2-7 once NA TRBV7-7 TGTGCCAGCACCTTGAGTCCAGGGTCGGACGAGCAGTACTTC CASTLSPGSDEQYF
TRBJ1-1 NA NA TRBV15 TGTGCCACCAGCAAGGAAAGGTCGAACACTGAAGCTTTCTTT CATSKERSNTEAFF
TRBJ1-5 NA NA TRBV2 TGTGCCAGCACCCCAAGTGCAAAGGAGCCCCAGCATTTT CASTPSAKEPQHF